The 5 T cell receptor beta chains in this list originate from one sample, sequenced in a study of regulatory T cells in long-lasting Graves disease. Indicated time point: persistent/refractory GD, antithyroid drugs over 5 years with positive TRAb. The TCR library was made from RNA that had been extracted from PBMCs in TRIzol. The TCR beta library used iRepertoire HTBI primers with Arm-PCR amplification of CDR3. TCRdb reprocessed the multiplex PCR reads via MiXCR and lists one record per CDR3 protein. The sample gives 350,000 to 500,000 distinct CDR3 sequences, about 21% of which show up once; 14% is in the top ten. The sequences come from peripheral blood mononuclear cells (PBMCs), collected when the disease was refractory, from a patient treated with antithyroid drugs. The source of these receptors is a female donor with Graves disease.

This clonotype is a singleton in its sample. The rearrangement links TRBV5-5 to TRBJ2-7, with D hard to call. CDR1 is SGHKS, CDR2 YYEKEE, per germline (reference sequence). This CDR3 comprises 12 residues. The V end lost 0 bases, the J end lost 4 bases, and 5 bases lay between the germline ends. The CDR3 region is CASSLGMYEQYF. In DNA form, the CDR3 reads TGTGCCAGCAGCTTGGGAATGTACGAGCAGTACTTC. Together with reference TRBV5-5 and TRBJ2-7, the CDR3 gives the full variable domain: DAGVTQSPTHLIKTRGQQVTLRCSPISGHKSVSWYQQVLGQGPQFIFQYYEKEERGRGNFPDRFSARQFPNYSSELNVNALLLGDSALYLCASSLGMYEQYFGPGTRLTVT.

The CDR3 loop is CASRLAVGYRETQYF. The CDR3 nucleotides read TGTGCCAGCAGACTAGCGGTGGGGTATAGGGAGACCCAGTACTTC. This chain connects TRBV28 to TRBJ2-5; the match to TRBD2 covers 8 bases. The CDR3 runs to 15 residues. Germline V gene lookup returns CDR1 MDHEN and CDR2 SYDVKM. The V and J ends lost 6 bases and 5 bases, in that order; junction bases with no gene match: 11. The full variable domain, rest sourced from reference TRBV28 and TRBJ2-5, is DVKVTQSSRYLVKRTGEKVFLECVQDMDHENMFWYRQDPGLGLRLIYFSYDVKMKEKGDIPEGYSVSREKKERFSLILESASTNQTSMYLCASRLAVGYRETQYFGPGTRLLVL.

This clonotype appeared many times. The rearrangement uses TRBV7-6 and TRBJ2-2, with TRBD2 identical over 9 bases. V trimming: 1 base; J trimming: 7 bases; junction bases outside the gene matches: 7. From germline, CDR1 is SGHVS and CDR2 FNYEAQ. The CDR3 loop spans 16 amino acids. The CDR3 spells CASSLEAGGGGGELFF. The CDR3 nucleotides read TGTGCCAGCAGCTTAGAAGCGGGAGGTGGCGGCGGGGAGCTGTTTTTT.

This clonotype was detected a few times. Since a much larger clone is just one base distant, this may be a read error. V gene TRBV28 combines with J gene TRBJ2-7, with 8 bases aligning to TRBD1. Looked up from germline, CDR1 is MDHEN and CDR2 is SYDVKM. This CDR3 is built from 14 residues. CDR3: CVSSHPLTGAEQYF. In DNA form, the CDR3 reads TGTGTCAGCAGTCACCCTCTGACAGGGGCCGAGCAGTACTTC.

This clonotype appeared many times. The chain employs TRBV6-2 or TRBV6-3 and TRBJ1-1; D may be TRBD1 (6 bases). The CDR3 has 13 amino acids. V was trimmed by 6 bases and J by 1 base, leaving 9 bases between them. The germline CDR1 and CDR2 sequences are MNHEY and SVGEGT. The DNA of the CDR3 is TGTGCCAGCAGCTGGACAGCGAACACTGAAGCTTTCTTT. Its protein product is CASSWTANTEAFF.